The 32 T cell receptor beta chains below were found in one sample sequenced in a study of blood T cell repertoires in COVID-19. Some clones are missing from TCRdb's copy, which holds only in-frame ones; the method was immunoSEQ multiplex PCR. The data hold tens of thousands of clones, with around 85% observed a single time. Sequenced material: peripheral blood. The source of these receptors is a man older than 75 with active or convalescent COVID-19.

This clone was detected only a few times. The chain combines TRBV30 with TRBJ1-2; TRBD1 matches at 8 bases. CDR1 and CDR2 from the germline V gene are GTSNPN and SVGIG (reference sequence). V shed 3 bases, J shed 0 bases, and the junction held 6 bases outside the gene matches. The CDR3 sequence is 15 residues long. The CDR3 here is CAWRSADRANYGYTF. For the CDR3, the DNA is TGTGCCTGGAGATCCGCGGACAGGGCTAACTATGGCTACACCTTC.

V usage is TRBV5-4 and J usage is TRBJ2-5, with TRBD1 as a possible D gene (6 bases). Trimming left V 1 base short and J 5 bases short, with 6 bases between. Germline V lookup: CDR1 SGHNT, CDR2 YYREEE (reference sequence). This CDR3 spans 12 amino acids. The CDR3 is CASSLRGETQYF. The CDR3 nucleotides read TGTGCCAGCAGCTTGAGGGGGGAGACCCAGTACTTC. Together with reference TRBV5-4 and TRBJ2-5, the CDR3 gives the full variable domain: ETGVTQSPTHLIKTRGQQVTLRCSSQSGHNTVSWYQQALGQGPQFIFQYYREEENGRGNFPPRFSGLQFPNYSSELNVNALELDDSALYLCASSLRGETQYFGPGTRLLVL.

The chain uses TRBV7-8 and TRBJ1-1, with D tentatively TRBD1 (5 bases). The length of the CDR3 is 12 residues. Germline loops: CDR1 SGHVS, CDR2 FQNEAQ. Trimming stripped 5 bases from V and 10 bases from J, with 14 bases between. Here the CDR3 DNA reads TGTGCCAGCAGCCTCAACGTGGGGGGAGCTTTCTTT. This translates into CASSLNVGGAFF.

The chain recombines TRBV27 with TRBJ1-1; D unresolved. CDR3 length: 15 residues. The V end was cut by 7 bases, the J end by 0 bases, with 15 bases between. CDR1 is MNHEY and CDR2 is SMNVEV in the germline V gene (reference sequence). The CDR3 spells CASNFGGRLNTEAFF. CDR3 in DNA: TGTGCCAGCAACTTTGGAGGGAGATTGAACACTGAAGCTTTCTTT.

The chain uses TRBV6-4 and TRBJ1-1, with D perhaps TRBD1 (6 bases). The CDR3 sequence is 13 residues long. With 6 bases removed from V and 0 bases from J, the gap between germline ends came to 8 bases. Germline assignment: CDR1 MRHNA and CDR2 SNTAGT. CDR3 DNA: TGTGCCAGCAGCAGGGGTATGAACACTGAAGCTTTCTTT. Translation: CASSRGMNTEAFF.

This rearrangement joins TRBV3-1 (or the pseudogene TRBV3-2) to TRBJ1-1; D remains ambiguous. The length of the CDR3 is 14 residues. Germline CDR1 and CDR2: LGHDT and YNNKEL (reference sequence). V dropped 4 bases and J dropped 4 bases, with 13 bases sitting between them. CDR3 DNA sequence: TGTGCCAGCAGCCTCAAACTTGCGGTCACTGAAGCTTTCTTT. Translating it yields CASSLKLAVTEAFF.

This clone was found a few times. This rearrangement joins TRBV4-1 to TRBJ1-4, with D maybe TRBD1 (5 bases). CDR3 size: 15 residues. Germline V gene data show CDR1 as MGHRA and CDR2 as YSYEKL. Trimming removed 3 bases from V and 7 bases from J, with 15 bases in between. The CDR3 DNA reads as TGCGCCAGCAGCCAGAAGGATCGGGGGGGTGAAAAACTGTTTTTT. It is translated as CASSQKDRGGEKLFF.

The chain has TRBV27 and TRBJ1-1; D unclear. The CDR3 has 13 residues. The V gene lost 3 bases and the J gene lost 0 bases, with 5 bases spanning the gap. Looked up from germline, CDR1 is MNHEY and CDR2 is SMNVEV (reference sequence). CDR3 in amino acids: CASSFRVNTEAFF. CDR3 nucleotide sequence: TGTGCCAGCAGTTTCCGAGTGAACACTGAAGCTTTCTTT.

This clone occurred a few times. The V call is TRBV28, the J call TRBJ1-6; possible D gene TRBD1, 6 bases. The CDR3 contains 17 residues. Germline V gene data show CDR1 as MDHEN and CDR2 as SYDVKM. V lost 2 bases and J lost 7, with 18 bases in between. Here the CDR3 DNA reads TGTGCCAGCAGTTTAGCGGACACAGAGGGGGGGAATTCACCCCTCCACTTT. Amino acids: CASSLADTEGGNSPLHF.

This chain joins TRBV7-2 and TRBJ2-1; TRBD2 matches 8 bases. This CDR3 comprises 14 residues. CDR1 and CDR2 (germline): SGHTA, FQGNSA. Unmatched junction bases numbered 5, after V lost 6 bases and J lost 4 bases. The DNA for the CDR3 is TGTGCCAGCAGGCCCGGGACTAGGTACAATGAGCAGTTCTTC. This translates into CASRPGTRYNEQFF.

The rearrangement uses TRBV19 and TRBJ1-6, with D possibly TRBD1 on 6 matching bases. The V end was cut by 7 bases, the J end by 7 bases, with 17 bases between. The CDR3 totals 15 residues. Germline-derived CDR1 and CDR2 are LNHDA and SQIVND (reference sequence). As DNA, the CDR3 is TGTGCCAGTACCAACGCCGGGACACTGAATTCACCCCTCCACTTT. This sequence encodes CASTNAGTLNSPLHF. The whole variable domain, filled in from reference TRBV19 and TRBJ1-6, reads DGGITQSPKYLFRKEGQNVTLSCEQNLNHDAMYWYRQDPGQGLRLIYYSQIVNDFQKGDIAEGYSVSREKKESFPLTVTSAQKNPTAFYLCASTNAGTLNSPLHFGNGTRLTVT.

V is TRBV5-1 and J is TRBJ1-2, with 8 positions matching TRBD1. With 3 bases clipped from V and 3 bases from J, the junction kept 7 bases outside the gene matches. The CDR3 is 15 residues long. CDR1 SGHRS and CDR2 YFSETQ come from the germline V gene. CDR3 protein: CASSSLPGQDYGYTF. DNA of the CDR3: TGCGCCAGCAGCTCCTTACCGGGACAGGACTATGGCTACACCTTC.

This clone was observed a few times. V usage is TRBV10-3 and J usage is TRBJ1-4; 9 positions agree with TRBD1. The germline V gene has CDR1 ENHRY and CDR2 SYGVKD. V was clipped by 6 bases and J by 5 bases; unmatched bases: 7. This CDR3 contains 15 residues. This chain's CDR3 is CAISPDRGTNEKLFF. The CDR3 DNA reads TGTGCCATCAGCCCTGACAGGGGGACGAATGAAAAACTGTTTTTT.

This clone was detected once. CDR3 loop: CARWAQGVYGYTF. CDR3 DNA: TGTGCCAGATGGGCCCAAGGGGTCTATGGCTACACCTTC. This rearrangement joins TRBV6-5 to TRBJ1-2; possibly TRBD1 for D (5 bases). This CDR3 has 13 amino acids. V gave up 9 bases and J gave up 4 bases, with 15 bases separating them. CDR1 is MNHEY and CDR2 is SVGAGI in the germline V gene.

The chain joins TRBV9 to TRBJ1-6; D gene ambiguous. V lost 3 bases, J lost 6 bases, and 19 bases lay in between. Germline V CDR1 and CDR2: SGDLS, YYNGEE. The CDR3 extends over 17 amino acids. The CDR3: CASSEGLRGSGNSPLHF. Here the CDR3 DNA reads TGTGCCAGCAGCGAAGGGCTCCGGGGATCGGGTAATTCACCCCTCCACTTT.

This chain links TRBV3-1 (or the pseudogene TRBV3-2) with TRBJ1-1, with 7 bases lining up with TRBD1. V lost 6 bases to trimming and J lost 11 bases; unmatched junction nucleotides: 12. This CDR3 has 13 amino acids. Per the germline V gene, CDR1 is LGHDT and CDR2 is YNNKEL (reference sequence). In nucleotides, the CDR3 is TGTGCCAGCAGTCCAACAGGGGTTGGGGGTGCTTTCTTT. Its translation is CASSPTGVGGAFF.

The chain links TRBV24-1 to TRBJ2-7; possibly TRBD1 for D (6 bases). Germline-derived CDR1 and CDR2 are KGHDR and SFDVKD. V lost 5 bases, J lost 2 bases, and 18 bases lay in between. The CDR3 runs to 16 residues. The CDR3 loop is CATSALGAGRTYEQYF. The CDR3 DNA reads as TGTGCCACCAGTGCCCTGGGGGCAGGGCGAACCTACGAGCAGTACTTC.

CDR3 loop: CASSQDLQGGGQPQHF. The CDR3 nucleotides read TGTGCCAGCAGCCAAGATCTACAGGGGGGAGGTCAGCCCCAGCATTTT. V and J are TRBV4-2 and TRBJ1-5; TRBD1 aligns across 8 bases. Germline V lookup: CDR1 LGHNA, CDR2 YNFKEQ. This CDR3 is 16 amino acids long. Germline trimming cut 0 bases from V and 6 bases from J; bases unmatched to any gene: 7.

The chain employs TRBV5-4 and TRBJ2-2, with 10 bases matching TRBD1. The J segment lost 7 bases and the V segment lost 3 bases, leaving 6 bases of the junction unmatched. Per the germline V gene, CDR1 is SGHNT and CDR2 is YYREEE (reference sequence). CDR3 length: 15 residues. This CDR3 reads CASSSTGGAGGELFF. As DNA, the CDR3 is TGTGCCAGCAGCTCGACAGGGGGCGCAGGCGGGGAGCTGTTTTTT.

This clone was observed once. A junction end diverges from the germline sequence, so it may reflect a read error. The gene calls are TRBV18 and TRBJ2-5; 8 bases are a match to TRBD1. Germline CDR1 reads KGHSH; CDR2 reads LQKENI. This CDR3 has 16 amino acids. The CDR3 DNA sequence: TGTGCCAGCTCATCACCTACCCCCGGGACAGGAGGGACCCAGTACTTC. As protein: CASSSPTPGTGGTQYF.

This clone was picked up one time. The chain couples TRBV3-1 (or the pseudogene TRBV3-2) to TRBJ2-5; tentatively, D is TRBD2 (6 bases). CDR1 is LGHDT and CDR2 is YNNKEL in the germline V gene (reference sequence). V dropped 7 bases and J dropped 4 bases, with 16 bases sitting between them. This CDR3 is built from 14 residues. The CDR3, as DNA: TGTGCCAGCACCCGGGCCCGGGGAGGAGAGACCCAGTACTTC. It translates to CASTRARGGETQYF.

The CDR3 loop is CASSSPPGYEQFF. The DNA of the CDR3 is TGTGCCAGCAGCTCCCCCCCGGGGTACGAGCAGTTCTTC. The V gene is TRBV7-7, the J gene TRBJ2-1; D might be TRBD2 (5 bases). This CDR3 has 13 amino acids. The germline gives CDR1 SSHAT, CDR2 FNYEAQ (reference sequence). Trimming stripped 4 bases from V and 10 bases from J, with 14 bases between.

The V and J genes are TRBV15 and TRBJ2-7; tentatively, D is TRBD1 (5 bases). The CDR3 covers 16 residues. V was clipped by 0 bases and J by 0 bases, with 12 bases between them. Looked up from germline, CDR1 is LNHNV and CDR2 is YYDKDF (reference sequence). The CDR3 region has the DNA TGTGCCACCAGCAGAGATACCGACAGCCCCTCCTACGAGCAGTACTTC. Translated: CATSRDTDSPSYEQYF. Variable domain in full (rest from reference TRBV15 and TRBJ2-7): DAMVIQNPRYQVTQFGKPVTLSCSQTLNHNVMYWYQQKSSQAPKLLFHYYDKDFNNEADTPDNFQSRRPNTSFCFLDIRSPGLGDTAMYLCATSRDTDSPSYEQYFGPGTRLTVT.

The V gene is TRBV18, the J gene TRBJ1-1; perhaps TRBD1 as D (5 bases). Germline values: CDR1 KGHSH, CDR2 LQKENI. Trimming removed 4 bases from V and 6 bases from J, with 18 bases in between. CDR3 length: 15 residues. CDR3 loop: CASSLTHSGEAEAFF. The CDR3 coding sequence is TGTGCCAGCTCACTTACCCATTCGGGGGAGGCTGAAGCTTTCTTT.

This chain connects TRBV3-1 (or the pseudogene TRBV3-2) to TRBJ2-2; TRBD2 aligns across 9 bases. V was clipped by 4 bases and J by 4 bases; unmatched bases: 10. The CDR3 is 17 amino acids. Germline V CDR1 and CDR2: LGHDT, YNNKEL (reference sequence). The CDR3 DNA sequence: TGTGCCAGCAGCCCGGGCGGGGGGGCCGGTGGCACCGGGGAGCTGTTTTTT. Translation gives CASSPGGGAGGTGELFF.

V is TRBV3-1 (or the pseudogene TRBV3-2) and J is TRBJ1-2, with unresolved D. Trimming pared 1 base from V and 3 bases from J, leaving 6 bases between. This CDR3 has 13 residues. Germline loops: CDR1 LGHDT, CDR2 YNNKEL (reference sequence). CDR3 in amino acids: CASSQADYYGYTF. CDR3 DNA: TGTGCCAGCAGCCAAGCTGACTACTATGGCTACACCTTC.

The chain recombines TRBV2 with TRBJ2-7; 10 nucleotides line up with TRBD2. The CDR3 is 14 amino acids. Looked up from germline, CDR1 is SNHLY and CDR2 is FYNNEI. As DNA, the CDR3 is TGTGCCAGCGGCAGGGAGGCTAGCGGGGGCCTTGACGCGGTC. Translation gives CASGREASGGLDAV.

The rearrangement joins TRBV18 to TRBJ2-5, with a tentative D call TRBD1 (6 bases). Germline CDR1 reads KGHSH; CDR2 reads LQKENI. This CDR3 is built from 12 residues. Between the trimmed V and J ends, which lost 3 bases and 5 bases, there was a span of 7 bases. Here the CDR3 reads CASSPQGETQYF. The CDR3 coding sequence is TGTGCCAGCTCACCCCAGGGGGAGACCCAGTACTTC.

The CDR3 coding sequence is TGTGCCAGCAGCCCTCGGCGACAGGGGACAGATACGCAGTATTTT. Its protein product is CASSPRRQGTDTQYF. The rearrangement joins TRBV11-2 to TRBJ2-3; 8 bases map to TRBD1. Per germline, CDR1 SGHAT and CDR2 FQNNGV. The length of the CDR3 is 15 residues. The V and J ends lost 5 bases and 3 bases, in that order; junction bases with no gene match: 7.

The chain links TRBV3-1 (or the pseudogene TRBV3-2) to TRBJ2-2, with 7 bases lining up with TRBD2. The germline gives CDR1 LGHDT, CDR2 YNNKEL (reference sequence). The CDR3 covers 18 residues. The ends lost 4 bases at V and 4 bases at J; junction bases unmatched: 15. CDR3 coding DNA: TGTGCCAGCAGCCTTGCGCGCAGGGCTAGCGGCTCCACCGGGGAGCTGTTTTTT. It encodes CASSLARRASGSTGELFF.

This chain joins TRBV28 and TRBJ2-7, with 8 bases fitting TRBD1. The CDR3 covers 14 residues. Germline loops: CDR1 MDHEN, CDR2 SYDVKM. The V gene end was trimmed by 3 bases and the J gene end by 2 bases; junction bases not matched to a gene: 3. CDR3: CASSFGTGPYEQYF. CDR3 coding DNA: TGTGCCAGCAGTTTTGGGACAGGTCCCTACGAGCAGTACTTC.

The chain couples TRBV3-1 (or the pseudogene TRBV3-2) to TRBJ2-7; D may be TRBD2 (6 bases). Trimming stripped 3 bases from V and 0 bases from J, with 15 bases between. The germline CDR1 and CDR2 sequences are LGHDT and YNNKEL (reference sequence). The CDR3 totals 16 residues. CDR3: CASSHTTGLNSYEQYF. In DNA form, the CDR3 reads TGTGCCAGCAGCCACACGACGGGACTTAACTCCTACGAGCAGTACTTC.